The clone carrying this T cell receptor (beta chain) showed up just a few times. The antigen is undetermined. Per germline, CDR1 MGHRA and CDR2 YSYEKL. The CDR3 contains 16 residues. Trimming pared 0 bases from V and 7 bases from J, leaving 13 bases between. The sample comes from a study of T cell repertoires in cytomegalovirus infection. Study-wide background: HLA-C-restricted CMV epitopes, recently identified, and well-studied HLA-B-restricted ones were used by the study. From public TCR beta signatures came an indication of both CMV infection and matching HLA type. Notes on the study in general: Dominating the ex vivo response were TCR beta clonotypes that were CMV-specific and HLA-C-restricted. Carriers of CMV and the relevant HLA type were discriminated by public TCR beta frequency.

From the reads, TCRdb called clonotypes with MiXCR, one entry per CDR3 protein. The data show 900,000 to 950,000 distinct CDR3 sequences, roughly 30% seen once. V gene TRBV4-1 combines with J gene TRBJ1-6, with D uncertain. This specimen was cultured CD8+ T cells from PBMCs, taken from culture after CMV antigen stimulation. This clonotype originated in a human donor in good health (CMV status not recorded). Some clones in this sample may be carry-over from other donors' samples. CDR3 sequence: CASSQEAAAGNSPLHF. DNA of the CDR3: TGCGCCAGCAGCCAAGAGGCAGCGGCGGGGAATTCACCCCTCCACTTT.